These 6 T cell receptor beta chains originate from one sample sequenced in a study of T cells in Graves' hyperthyroidism and ophthalmopathy. TCR beta CDR3 sequences were amplified from RNA transcripts. First-round RT-PCR with HTBI primers amplified the TCR CDR3 region. A single record per CDR3 protein comes from TCRdb applying MiXCR to the multiplex PCR reads. The sample contains roughly 56,000 distinct CDR3 sequences, roughly 52% of which appear only once. The sequenced material came from blood. These receptors were obtained from a woman aged 25 to 39 with Graves' ophthalmopathy.

This clonotype was found many times. It may be a read error: a sequence one base away is much more abundant. The chain carries TRBV20-1 and TRBJ2-7; 9 positions match TRBD1. The CDR3 totals 16 residues. V shed 1 base, J shed 4 bases, and the junction held 11 bases outside the gene matches. From germline, CDR1 is DFQATT and CDR2 SNEGSKA (reference sequence). CDR3 coding DNA: TGCAGTGCTAGAGGCCCGGGACAGGGTCGTAGTTACGAGCAGTACTTC. This encodes CSARGPGQGRSYEQYF.

About this clonotype: No conserved phenylalanine or tryptophan ends this CDR3, so it is likely a read error. V and J are TRBV7-9 and TRBJ2-7, with unresolved D. Per germline, CDR1 SEHNR and CDR2 FQNEAQ (reference sequence). With 3 bases removed from V and 0 bases from J, the gap between germline ends came to 12 bases. This CDR3 is 15 amino acids long. The CDR3 is CASSLDVLTSYEQYL. DNA of the CDR3: TGTGCCAGCAGCTTGGATGTGCTTACCTCCTACGAGCAGTACTTA.

The rearrangement uses TRBV10-2 and TRBJ2-1, with 7 bases fitting TRBD1. This CDR3 has 11 residues. In germline, CDR1 is WSHSY, CDR2 SAAADI. Germline trimming cut 5 bases from V and 15 bases from J; bases unmatched to any gene: 7. The CDR3: CASSYRGKGFF. CDR3 sequence (DNA): TGCGCCAGCAGTTACAGGGGAAAGGGGTTCTTC.

This clonotype was recorded many times. V gene TRBV28 combines with J gene TRBJ2-7, with D tentatively TRBD2 (5 bases). Between the trimmed V and J ends, which lost 5 bases and 1 base, there was a span of 9 bases. Looked up from germline, CDR1 is MDHEN and CDR2 is SYDVKM. The CDR3 runs 13 residues. In DNA form, the CDR3 reads TGTGCCAGCAGTCTGGGAGTATCCTACGAGCAGTACTTC. Its translation is CASSLGVSYEQYF.

The chain couples TRBV28 to TRBJ2-3; 7 nucleotides match TRBD1. V lost 5 bases to trimming and J lost 3 bases; unmatched junction nucleotides: 5. Per the germline V gene, CDR1 is MDHEN and CDR2 is SYDVKM. This CDR3 comprises 14 residues. CDR3 nucleotides: TGTGCCAGCAGTCCTTGGACAGGAACAGATACGCAGTATTTT. Amino acids: CASSPWTGTDTQYF.

This chain uses TRBV10-3 with TRBJ2-7; 9 nucleotides agree with TRBD2. With 3 bases clipped from V and 1 base from J, the junction kept 13 bases outside the gene matches. From germline, CDR1 is ENHRY and CDR2 SYGVKD. CDR3 length: 18 amino acids. CDR3 sequence reads: CAISEGGYSGSRSYEQYF. The CDR3 DNA reads as TGTGCCATCAGTGAAGGGGGTTATAGCGGGAGCCGTTCCTACGAGCAGTACTTC.